The rows below give T cell receptor beta chains drawn from one sample of a study of T cell responses to AZD1222 COVID-19 vaccine. Measured with immunoSEQ multiplex PCR; TCRdb has only the in-frame clones, and not every one. The data hold 90,000 to 120,000 clones, with roughly 93% observed a single time. This material consisted of peripheral blood, taken on day 0 of AZD1222 vaccination. These receptors came from an adult in good health. Both conserved end residues are part of each CDR3. A D gene is named only where the DNA matches it firmly. Clone size is shown for a subset of rows, as once, few, many or a class of expanded clone.

J gene: TRBJ2-2; V gene: TRBV18; D gene: TRBD2; clone size: once; CDR3 DNA: TGTGCCAGCTCACCACTTCCGGGAGGGAGCACCGGGGAGCTGTTTTTT; CDR3 protein: CASSPLPGGSTGELFF
J gene: TRBJ2-5; V gene: TRBV7-9; D gene: -; clone size: -; CDR3 DNA: TGTGCCAGCAGCTTAGGTAGGGCCCAAGAGACCCAGTACTTC; CDR3 protein: CASSLGRAQETQYF
J gene: TRBJ1-5; V gene: TRBV13; D gene: -; clone size: -; CDR3 DNA: TGTGCCAGCAGCTTAGGGTCGCAGCCCCAGGCCCAGCATTTT; CDR3 protein: CASSLGSQPQAQHF
J gene: TRBJ1-1; V gene: TRBV7-3; D gene: -; clone size: -; CDR3 DNA: TGTGCCAGCAGCCCAGGGGCGGGGAACACTGAAGCTTTCTTT; CDR3 protein: CASSPGAGNTEAFF
J gene: TRBJ1-3; V gene: TRBV5-1; D gene: TRBD1; clone size: -; CDR3 DNA: TGCGCCAGCAGCTTGGTACCCCAGGGGGCTAGTGGAAACACCATATATTTT; CDR3 protein: CASSLVPQGASGNTIYF
J gene: TRBJ1-5; V gene: TRBV30; D gene: TRBD1; clone size: -; CDR3 DNA: TGTGCCTGGAGTGTACGGGCAGGGGGTACTCAGCCCCAGCATTTT; CDR3 protein: CAWSVRAGGTQPQHF
J gene: TRBJ1-5; V gene: TRBV6-2/TRBV6-3; D gene: -; clone size: -; CDR3 DNA: TGTGCCAGCAGTTACAAAAGAGGGACTTACAGGGAAGGTCAGCCCCAGCATTTT; CDR3 protein: CASSYKRGTYREGQPQHF
J gene: TRBJ2-1; V gene: TRBV27; D gene: -; clone size: -; CDR3 DNA: TGTGCCAGCACCCGGAGACAGGGACTTTACAATGAGCAGTTCTTC; CDR3 protein: CASTRRQGLYNEQFF
J gene: TRBJ2-5; V gene: TRBV11-2; D gene: -; clone size: -; CDR3 DNA: TGTGCCAGCAGCTTGGGGGAGATTGTCCTACAGACCCAGTACTTC; CDR3 protein: CASSLGEIVLQTQYF
J gene: TRBJ2-3; V gene: TRBV3-1/TRBV3-2; D gene: TRBD2; clone size: -; CDR3 DNA: TGTGCCAGCAGTTATTCTAGCGGGAGATCGGATACGCAGTATTTT; CDR3 protein: CASSYSSGRSDTQYF
J gene: TRBJ2-7; V gene: TRBV3-1/TRBV3-2; D gene: -; clone size: -; CDR3 DNA: TGTGCCAGCAGCCAAGAATCCACGAATAGAAATCCCTACGAGCAGTACTTC; CDR3 protein: CASSQESTNRNPYEQYF
J gene: TRBJ2-2; V gene: TRBV30; D gene: -; clone size: once; CDR3 DNA: TGTGCCTGGAGTGTTGGTCCTAACACCGGGGAGCTGTTTTTT; CDR3 protein: CAWSVGPNTGELFF
J gene: TRBJ2-3; V gene: TRBV5-4; D gene: -; clone size: -; CDR3 DNA: TGTGCCAGCAGCATAACAGATACGCAGTATTTT; CDR3 protein: CASSITDTQYF
J gene: TRBJ1-3; V gene: TRBV5-6; D gene: -; clone size: -; CDR3 DNA: TGTGCCAGCAGCTGGGACACGGGAAACACCATATATTTT; CDR3 protein: CASSWDTGNTIYF
J gene: TRBJ2-3; V gene: TRBV5-6; D gene: -; clone size: -; CDR3 DNA: TGTGCCAGCGGACGGGGATTCGGGAATACGCAGTATTTT; CDR3 protein: CASGRGFGNTQYF
J gene: TRBJ1-2; V gene: TRBV6-1; D gene: -; clone size: -; CDR3 DNA: TGTGCCAGCAGTGAACAGGATGGAGCCAACTATGGCTACACCTTC; CDR3 protein: CASSEQDGANYGYTF
J gene: TRBJ2-7; V gene: TRBV6-1; D gene: TRBD1; clone size: -; CDR3 DNA: TGTGCCAGCAGTTTACTAATACAGGGGGCCAAGCAGTACTTC; CDR3 protein: CASSLLIQGAKQYF
J gene: TRBJ2-7; V gene: TRBV7-2; D gene: TRBD1; clone size: -; CDR3 DNA: TGTGCCAGCAGCAGACAGGGAATTTCCTACGAGCAGTACTTC; CDR3 protein: CASSRQGISYEQYF
J gene: TRBJ1-1; V gene: TRBV28; D gene: -; clone size: -; CDR3 DNA: TGTGCCAGCAGGTCAACAGGGAGGGGGAACACTGAAGCTTTCTTT; CDR3 protein: CASRSTGRGNTEAFF
J gene: TRBJ1-5; V gene: TRBV19; D gene: -; clone size: -; CDR3 DNA: TGTGCCAGTAGTATAGACAGGACCAATCAGCCCCAGCATTTT; CDR3 protein: CASSIDRTNQPQHF
J gene: TRBJ2-1; V gene: TRBV4-1; D gene: -; clone size: once; CDR3 DNA: TGCGCCAGCAGCCAAGATTCGAGAGCGGATCTCTACAATGAGCAGTTCTTC; CDR3 protein: CASSQDSRADLYNEQFF
J gene: TRBJ2-2; V gene: TRBV30; D gene: -; clone size: -; CDR3 DNA: TGTGCCTGGAGTATCCAGGGGAGAGGGACCGGGGAGCTGTTTTTT; CDR3 protein: CAWSIQGRGTGELFF
J gene: TRBJ2-3; V gene: TRBV5-1; D gene: -; clone size: -; CDR3 DNA: TGCGCCAGCAGCGGCCCCGAGCTGGGAACAGATACGCAGTATTTT; CDR3 protein: CASSGPELGTDTQYF
J gene: TRBJ1-1; V gene: TRBV12-3/TRBV12-4; D gene: -; clone size: -; CDR3 DNA: TGTGCCAGCAGCTCCGGGCGGGGTGAAGCTTTCTTT; CDR3 protein: CASSSGRGEAFF
J gene: TRBJ1-4; V gene: TRBV5-1; D gene: -; clone size: -; CDR3 DNA: TGCGCCAGCAGCTCGGGGGGCCGTTTCAATGAAAAACTGTTTTTT; CDR3 protein: CASSSGGRFNEKLFF